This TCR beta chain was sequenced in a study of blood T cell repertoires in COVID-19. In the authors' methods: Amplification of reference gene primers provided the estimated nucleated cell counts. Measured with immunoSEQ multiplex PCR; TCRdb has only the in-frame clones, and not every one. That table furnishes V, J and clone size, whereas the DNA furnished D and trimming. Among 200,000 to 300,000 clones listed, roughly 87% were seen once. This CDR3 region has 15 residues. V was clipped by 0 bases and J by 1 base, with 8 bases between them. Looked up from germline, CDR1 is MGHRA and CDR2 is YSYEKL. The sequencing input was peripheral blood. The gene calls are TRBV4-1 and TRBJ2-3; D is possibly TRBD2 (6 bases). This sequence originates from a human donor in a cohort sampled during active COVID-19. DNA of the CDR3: TGCGCCAGCAGCCAAGATTTAGCGGGCACAGATACGCAGTATTTT. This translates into CASSQDLAGTDTQYF.